Sequencing of this TCR beta chain was carried out in a study of blood T cell repertoires in COVID-19. About the study: The cDNA or gDNA used as material had been derived from T cells, B-cell-depleted T cells, or PBMCs.

This clone came up a few times. Per the germline V gene, CDR1 is SNHLY and CDR2 is FYNNEI. Deletions cut 4 bases from V and 4 bases from J, with 13 bases between. The length of the CDR3 is 14 residues. Original processing notes: Scientists estimated how many nucleated cells there were by amplifying reference gene primers. TCRdb's copy holds only in-frame clones and misses some; the assay was immunoSEQ multiplex PCR. V and J calls and clone size follow that table, whereas D and trimming were derived from the DNA. Among more than 150,000 clones listed, 75% to 85% were seen once. While infection was still active, Seattle patients were enrolled and then followed longitudinally.

The gene calls are TRBV2 and TRBJ1-1; the D gene is possibly TRBD1 (5 bases). The sequencing input was peripheral blood. The sequence came from a woman of 80 years or more with COVID-19, enrolled during active disease. CDR3 sequence (DNA): TGTGCCAGCAGTGCCCAGGGCCCCGGCACTGAAGCTTTCTTT. It is translated as CASSAQGPGTEAFF.